The 8 T cell receptor beta chains below come from one sample, sequenced in a study of T cell responses to AZD1222 COVID-19 vaccine (dated by TCRdb to the early 2020s). The time point label of this sample denotes: about 28 days (+/-7) after the second vaccine dose. Receptor libraries were prepared by the immunoSEQ multiplex PCR assay. TCRdb stores this immuneACCESS table with in-frame sequences only. Part of the clones is absent; in the studies checked, under half of the shortfall reflects unresolved V genes, and no reason is known for the rest. The sample table contains tens of thousands of clones; only one count was recorded for about 86% of them. The biggest ten clones account for around 5.4% of the sample. This sample comprised peripheral blood, obtained 28 days after the second AZD1222 dose. These receptors were taken from an adult who received the AZD1222 COVID-19 vaccine.

This clone showed up just a few times. This chain joins TRBV30 and TRBJ1-2; D is unclear. V gave up 3 bases and J gave up 6 bases, with 2 bases separating them. The CDR3 consists of 9 residues. Germline V gives CDR1 GTSNPN, CDR2 SVGIG (reference sequence). CDR3 region: CAWRDGYTF. Here the CDR3 DNA reads TGTGCCTGGAGAGATGGCTACACCTTC.

The rearrangement uses TRBV7-2 and TRBJ1-5; the D is unclear. Germline V lookup: CDR1 SGHTA, CDR2 FQGNSA. Trimming pared 2 bases from V and 4 bases from J, leaving 9 bases between. CDR3 length: 14 residues. CDR3 coding DNA: TGTGCCAGCAGCTTAACATCCGGGAATCAGCCCCAGCATTTT. Amino acids: CASSLTSGNQPQHF.

The chain has TRBV18 and TRBJ2-7; D is ambiguous. Germline loops: CDR1 KGHSH, CDR2 LQKENI. This CDR3 has 16 residues. Trimming shortened V by 6 bases and J by 1 base, and 19 bases separated the two germline ends. The DNA of the CDR3 is TGTGCCAGCTCCGACCCCGACGTAAGTGGGTCCTACGAGCAGTACTTC. Protein: CASSDPDVSGSYEQYF.

This clone was recorded only once. The chain employs TRBV28 and TRBJ1-6; TRBD1 agrees at 7 bases. V lost 8 bases, J lost 7 bases, and 5 bases stayed unmatched. This CDR3 spans 13 amino acids. Germline CDR1 and CDR2: MDHEN and SYDVKM. The CDR3 DNA follows: TGTGCCAGCTCGGGGACAGTCAATTCACCCCTCCACTTT. Amino acids: CASSGTVNSPLHF.

Turning to this clone: One junction end disagrees with the germline gene, perhaps due to a read error. The chain is built from TRBV5-1 and TRBJ2-7, with a weak D call TRBD2 (5 bases). This CDR3 comprises 13 residues. Germline V CDR1 and CDR2: SGHRS, YFSETQ. CDR3: CASSLESGYGQYF. As DNA, the CDR3 is TGCGCCAGCAGCTTGGAATCGGGGTACGGGCAGTACTTC.

The CDR3 region is CASSLDGRPGGGETQYF. In DNA form, the CDR3 reads TGTGCCAGCAGCTTAGATGGTCGGCCAGGGGGTGGAGAGACCCAGTACTTC. The chain carries TRBV11-2 and TRBJ2-5, with 7 positions matching TRBD1. After removal of 0 bases from V and 4 bases from J, the junction contained 11 bases not matched to a gene. Looked up from germline, CDR1 is SGHAT and CDR2 is FQNNGV. The CDR3 length is 17 residues.

The chain has TRBV5-4 and TRBJ1-2; 8 bases fit TRBD1. This CDR3 region has 13 residues. The V gene end was trimmed by 4 bases and the J gene end by 3 bases; junction bases not matched to a gene: 2. Per germline, CDR1 SGHNT and CDR2 YYREEE (reference sequence). CDR3 DNA sequence: TGTGCCAGCAGCCCGGACAGGGACTATGGCTACACCTTC. This encodes CASSPDRDYGYTF.

The J gene is TRBJ1-5, the V gene TRBV7-2; the D is unclear. This CDR3 is 14 amino acids long. Trimming stripped 1 base from V and 5 bases from J, with 9 bases between. Germline assignment: CDR1 SGHTA and CDR2 FQGNSA. This chain's CDR3 is CASSLGGSYQPQHF. DNA of the CDR3: TGTGCCAGCAGCTTAGGAGGGAGCTATCAGCCCCAGCATTTT.